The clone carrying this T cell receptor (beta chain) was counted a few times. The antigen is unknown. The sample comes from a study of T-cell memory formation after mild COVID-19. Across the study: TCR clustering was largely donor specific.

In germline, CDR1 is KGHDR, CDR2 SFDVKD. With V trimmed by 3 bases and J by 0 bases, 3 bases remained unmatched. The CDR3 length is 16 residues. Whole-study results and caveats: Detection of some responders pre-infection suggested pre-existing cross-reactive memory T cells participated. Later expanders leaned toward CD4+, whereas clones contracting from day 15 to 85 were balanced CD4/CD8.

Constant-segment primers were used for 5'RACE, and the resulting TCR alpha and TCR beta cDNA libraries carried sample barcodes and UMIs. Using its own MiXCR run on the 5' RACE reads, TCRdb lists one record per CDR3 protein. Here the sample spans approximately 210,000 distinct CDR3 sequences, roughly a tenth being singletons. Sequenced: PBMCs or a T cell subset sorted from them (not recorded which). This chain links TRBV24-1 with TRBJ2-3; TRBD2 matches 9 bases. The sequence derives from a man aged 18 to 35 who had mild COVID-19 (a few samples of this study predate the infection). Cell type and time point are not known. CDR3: CATSDASGESTDTQYF. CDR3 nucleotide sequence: TGTGCCACCAGTGATGCTAGCGGGGAAAGCACAGATACGCAGTATTTT.